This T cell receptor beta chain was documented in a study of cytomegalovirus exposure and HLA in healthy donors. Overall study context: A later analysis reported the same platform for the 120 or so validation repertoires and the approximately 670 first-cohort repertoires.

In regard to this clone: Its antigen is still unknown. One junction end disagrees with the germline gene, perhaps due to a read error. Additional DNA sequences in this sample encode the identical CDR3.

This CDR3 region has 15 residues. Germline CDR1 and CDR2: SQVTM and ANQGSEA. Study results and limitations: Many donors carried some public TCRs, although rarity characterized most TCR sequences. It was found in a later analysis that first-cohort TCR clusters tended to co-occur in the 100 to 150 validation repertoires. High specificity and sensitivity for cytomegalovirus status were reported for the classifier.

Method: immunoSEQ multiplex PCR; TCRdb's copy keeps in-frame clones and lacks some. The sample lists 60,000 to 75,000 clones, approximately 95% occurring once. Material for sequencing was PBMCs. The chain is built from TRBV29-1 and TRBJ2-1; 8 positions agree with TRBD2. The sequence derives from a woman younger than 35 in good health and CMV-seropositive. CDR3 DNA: TGTAGCACTACCGAGGGCGGGAGGTCCTACAATGAGCAGTTCTTC. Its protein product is CSTTEGGRSYNEQFF.